The clone carrying this T cell receptor beta chain came up many times. Its cognate antigen is unknown. The data were taken from a study of response to subunit inactivated influenza vaccine. TCRdb processed the RT-PCR reads anew with MiXCR; each CDR3 protein has one entry. The sample contains around 650,000 distinct CDR3 sequences, around 14% of which appear only once. The CDR3 loop spans 14 amino acids. In germline, CDR1 is SGHRS, CDR2 YFSETQ. V was trimmed by 1 base and J by 3 bases, leaving 9 bases between them. Study-wide results and caveats: It was suggested by the authors that few new T cells are recruited by each seasonal influenza vaccination.

Sequenced material: PBMCs from blood, taken roughly 13 days after vaccination. This receptor was identified in a man aged 45 to 65 who received an inactivated influenza vaccine. The chain joins TRBV5-1 to TRBJ2-3; possible D gene TRBD2, 6 bases. The CDR3 DNA follows: TGCGCCAGCAGCTTGTGGGGACTGACAGATACGCAGTATTTT. Translating gives CASSLWGLTDTQYF.